This entry describes one T cell receptor (beta chain). No antigen is known for it. This entry is derived from a study of cytomegalovirus exposure and HLA in healthy donors. Study results and caveats: There were reportedly fewer N-insertions in an Asian-associated ancestry cluster than the approximately 640-donor mean, in a later analysis. TCR beta V- and J-gene trimming was later associated with a missense DCLRE1C variant. Despite most TCR sequences being rare, some public TCRs occurred in many donors.

Trimming pared 5 bases from V and 5 bases from J, leaving 17 bases between. Germline CDR1 is SGHNT and CDR2 is YENEEA. The CDR3 spans 15 residues. Amplification used 60 Vbeta primers and 13 Jbeta primers. Clones were read by immunoSEQ multiplex PCR, and TCRdb kept only the in-frame ones, dropping some. Found here are about 88,000 clones; the top ten clones hold approximately 5.7%. The chain joins TRBV11-3 to TRBJ2-3; D possibly corresponds to TRBD2 (8 bases). This TCR came from a girl aged 5 to 17 in good health and CMV-seropositive. The sequencing sample was made of PBMCs. This CDR3 reads CASSQGGGGRDTQYF. CDR3 DNA sequence: TGTGCCAGCAGCCAGGGGGGCGGGGGGCGAGATACGCAGTATTTT.